This T cell receptor beta chain was recorded in a study of T cells after yellow fever vaccination. Study results and caveats: Abundant clonotypes (contaminants from the bulk population) could be present in FACS-sorted repertoires. Among primary-vaccination clones, most reappeared after the booster, at just under 98% for CD4 and roughly 90% for CD8. There was a small share of clonotypes that showed up in both the CD4 and CD8 compartments. The secondary response was weaker, and its peak arrived faster, on day 5 versus 15.

From the 5' RACE reads, TCRdb called clonotypes with MiXCR, one entry per CDR3 protein. The data contain a few hundred thousand distinct CDR3 sequences, around 4.3% of them singletons. V was pared by 0 bases and J by 5 bases, with 9 bases of the junction left unmatched. The CDR3 contains 17 residues. Per germline, CDR1 LNHNV and CDR2 YYDKDF (reference sequence). This clonotype was recorded a few times. What it recognizes is unknown. The specimen comprised PBMCs, sampled 15 days after the yellow fever booster vaccination. This TCR was recovered from a man aged 18-30 years who received the YFV17D yellow fever vaccine. This sequence joins TRBV15 and TRBJ2-3; 9 bases fit TRBD2. In DNA, the CDR3 is TGTGCCACCAGCAGAGATACGCGGGGGGGCCCGGGAGATACGCAGTATTTT. Translation gives CATSRDTRGGPGDTQYF.